Below, 22 T cell receptor beta chains from the same sample are listed, as sequenced in a study of T cell responses to AZD1222 COVID-19 vaccine. Clones were read by immunoSEQ multiplex PCR, and TCRdb kept only the in-frame ones, dropping some. The sample lists 90,000 to 130,000 clones, around 90% occurring once. The starting material was peripheral blood, obtained on day 0 of AZD1222 vaccination. These receptors were obtained from an adult in good health.

As regards this clone: The junction shows a germline mismatch at one end, possibly a read error. The gene calls are TRBV4-1 and TRBJ2-2, with D possibly TRBD2 on 7 matching bases. The CDR3 sequence is 15 residues long. Germline CDR1 MGHRA, CDR2 YSYEKL. The DNA of the CDR3 is TGCGCCACCAGCCAAGAAGGAGGGGGGGCCGGGGAGCTGTTTTTT. Translation: CATSQEGGGAGELFF.

V gene TRBV28 combines with J gene TRBJ1-5; 7 nucleotides match TRBD1. The CDR3 totals 13 residues. Germline CDR1 MDHEN, CDR2 SYDVKM. The junction had 7 bases not matched to a gene; V was cut back by 10 bases and J by 4 bases. Here the CDR3 DNA reads TGTGCCACATTCGGGACAGCAAATCAGCCCCAGCATTTT. Its protein product is CATFGTANQPQHF.

CDR3 loop: CASKDSYGYTF. The CDR3, as DNA: TGTGCCAGCAAGGACAGTTATGGCTACACCTTC. The chain employs TRBV27 and TRBJ1-2; D possibly corresponds to TRBD1 (6 bases). The CDR3 contains 11 residues. Trimming took 7 bases from V and 5 from J, leaving 8 bases between them. Germline CDR1 and CDR2: MNHEY and SMNVEV (reference sequence).

In its sample, this clone was seen a few times. The chain is built from TRBV29-1 and TRBJ1-2; 8 nucleotides match TRBD1. In germline, CDR1 is SQVTM, CDR2 ANQGSEA. Unmatched junction bases numbered 8, after V lost 1 base and J lost 7 bases. The CDR3 loop spans 14 amino acids. CDR3 residues: CSVEGTGWSVGYTF. In nucleotides, the CDR3 is TGCAGCGTTGAAGGGACAGGGTGGTCCGTTGGCTACACCTTC.

This chain joins TRBV2 and TRBJ1-3; D unresolved. The CDR3 has 10 residues. CDR1 and CDR2 (germline): SNHLY, FYNNEI. CDR3 nucleotides: TGTGCATACGGGGGAAACACCATATATTTT. Its translation is CAYGGNTIYF. Looking up the rest from reference TRBV2 and TRBJ1-3 gives the full variable domain: EPEVTQTPSHQVTQMGQEVILRCVPISNHLYFYWYRQILGQKVEFLVSFYNNEISEKSEIFDDQFSVERPDGSNFTLKIRSTKLEDSAMYFCAYGGNTIYFGEGSWLTVV.

This chain joins TRBV18 and TRBJ1-1; 9 nucleotides agree with TRBD1. Germline CDR1 and CDR2: KGHSH and LQKENI. This CDR3 has 14 residues. V lost 5 bases, J lost 4 bases, and 5 bases stayed unmatched. The CDR3 DNA reads TGTGCCAGCTCAGCACAGGGGGCGGGCACTGAAGCTTTCTTT. Protein: CASSAQGAGTEAFF.

The chain uses TRBV12-3 or TRBV12-4 and TRBJ1-3, with D uncertain. This CDR3 has 12 residues. The V end lost 5 bases, the J end lost 4 bases, and 6 bases lay between the germline ends. The CDR3 protein is CASSPTGNTIYF. The CDR3, as DNA: TGTGCCAGCAGTCCCACAGGAAACACCATATATTTT.

The V gene is TRBV27, the J gene TRBJ2-1; D call uncertain. This CDR3 has 13 residues. Trimming cost V 2 bases and J 10 bases, with 12 bases left between them. Germline values: CDR1 MNHEY, CDR2 SMNVEV (reference sequence). This chain's CDR3 is CASSLAVLEEQFF. The CDR3 DNA follows: TGTGCCAGCAGTTTAGCGGTTCTCGAAGAGCAGTTCTTC.

The rearrangement links TRBV2 to TRBJ1-2, with a weak D call TRBD1 (5 bases). Germline V gene data show CDR1 as SNHLY and CDR2 as FYNNEI. CDR3 length equals 14 residues. The V end lost 7 bases, the J end lost 4 bases, and 16 bases lay between the germline ends. The DNA of the CDR3 is TGTGCCAGCATTCGGGACCTCGCCAGCTATGGCTACACCTTC. Its translation: CASIRDLASYGYTF.

The J gene is TRBJ1-4, the V gene TRBV5-1, with 8 positions matching TRBD1. The V segment lost 0 bases and the J segment 5 bases; nucleotides outside the gene matches: 0. This CDR3 is built from 14 residues. Per the germline V gene, CDR1 is SGHRS and CDR2 is YFSETQ. The CDR3 region has the DNA TGCGCCAGCAGCTTGGCAGGGGGCAATGAAAAACTGTTTTTT. It is translated as CASSLAGGNEKLFF. Full variable domain (remainder filled in from reference TRBV5-1 and TRBJ1-4): KAGVTQTPRYLIKTRGQQVTLSCSPISGHRSVSWYQQTPGQGLQFLFEYFSETQRNKGNFPGRFSGRQFSNSRSEMNVSTLELGDSALYLCASSLAGGNEKLFFGSGTQLSVL.

The chain is built from TRBV5-4 and TRBJ1-2, with 8 positions matching TRBD1. Germline values: CDR1 SGHNT, CDR2 YYREEE (reference sequence). Germline trimming cut 2 bases from V and 6 bases from J; bases unmatched to any gene: 6. There are 14 residues in the CDR3. CDR3 bases: TGTGCCAGCAGCTTTGGACAGGGAGAAAATGGCTACACCTTC. This sequence encodes CASSFGQGENGYTF.

The V gene is TRBV7-2, the J gene TRBJ2-2; D gene ambiguous. Germline loops: CDR1 SGHTA, CDR2 FQGNSA. The V end was cut by 3 bases, the J end by 6 bases, with 14 bases between. The CDR3 has 15 residues. The CDR3 region is CASSFSPGGSGELFF. The DNA of the CDR3 is TGTGCCAGCAGCTTTTCCCCAGGTGGTTCCGGGGAGCTGTTTTTT.

The V call is TRBV19, the J call TRBJ1-5; D perhaps matches TRBD1 (6 bases). There are 12 residues in the CDR3. V lost 2 bases to trimming and J lost 13 bases, with 12 bases between them. The germline CDR1 and CDR2 sequences are LNHDA and SQIVND (reference sequence). The CDR3 DNA reads TGTGCCAGTAGTATACAGGGGTCGGTACAGCATTTT. Its translation: CASSIQGSVQHF.

The chain links TRBV30 to TRBJ1-1; possible D gene TRBD1, 5 bases. The CDR3 totals 17 residues. Germline V gene data show CDR1 as GTSNPN and CDR2 as SVGIG (reference sequence). V lost 2 bases to trimming and J lost 2 bases, with 21 bases between them. The DNA for the CDR3 is TGTGCCTGGAGTTACGCAGGGACCGAGGGTCTTAACACTGAAGCTTTCTTT. The encoded protein is CAWSYAGTEGLNTEAFF.

The V gene is TRBV2, the J gene TRBJ1-6; TRBD1 might be the D (6 bases). This CDR3 has 15 residues. V lost 5 bases and J 6 bases, leaving 14 bases between the germline ends. Germline V gives CDR1 SNHLY, CDR2 FYNNEI. CDR3 nucleotides: TGTGCCAGCAGTCCGACGGGACAAGTTAATTCACCCCTCCACTTT. This translates into CASSPTGQVNSPLHF.

This clone was found a few times. The gene calls are TRBV25-1 and TRBJ1-6; TRBD1 might be the D (5 bases). Germline loops: CDR1 MGHDK, CDR2 SYGVNS. Trimming removed 3 bases at V and 5 bases at J, with 8 bases between. This CDR3 region has 14 residues. The CDR3 region is CASSEGLNNSPLHF. The DNA for the CDR3 is TGTGCCAGCAGTGAGGGACTTAATAATTCACCCCTCCACTTT. The variable domain in full, with the rest retrieved from reference TRBV25-1 and TRBJ1-6, is EADIYQTPRYLVIGTGKKITLECSQTMGHDKMYWYQQDPGMELHLIHYSYGVNSTEKGDLSSESTVSRIRTEHFPLTLESARPSHTSQYLCASSEGLNNSPLHFGNGTRLTVT.

The V call is TRBV2, the J call TRBJ1-2, with D tentatively TRBD1 (5 bases). The V gene's germline CDR1 is SNHLY and CDR2 FYNNEI. The length of the CDR3 is 15 residues. V was pared by 5 bases and J by 3 bases, with 16 bases between. CDR3 nucleotide sequence: TGTGCCAGCAGTCCAAATAGTGGGGGGGACTATGGCTACACCTTC. The encoded protein is CASSPNSGGDYGYTF.

This chain links TRBV13 with TRBJ2-7; 8 nucleotides line up with TRBD1. The CDR3 covers 12 residues. Per germline, CDR1 PRHDT and CDR2 FYEKMQ (reference sequence). The V gene end was trimmed by 6 bases and the J gene end by 3 bases; junction bases not matched to a gene: 1. The CDR3 loop is CASRQGGYEQYF. CDR3 DNA sequence: TGTGCCAGCAGACAGGGGGGCTACGAGCAGTACTTC.

The chain is built from TRBV3-1 (or the pseudogene TRBV3-2) and TRBJ1-1; D is possibly TRBD1 (6 bases). Germline CDR1 and CDR2: LGHDT and YNNKEL (reference sequence). Trimming shortened V by 5 bases and J by 0 bases, and 19 bases separated the two germline ends. This CDR3 spans 17 amino acids. The CDR3, as DNA: TGTGCCAGCAGCAAAGGACAGACTTTAATCCTGAACACTGAAGCTTTCTTT. Amino acid sequence: CASSKGQTLILNTEAFF.

This clone was seen more than once but under ten times. The V gene is TRBV7-2, the J gene TRBJ1-5; no firm D call. Germline assignment: CDR1 SGHTA and CDR2 FQGNSA. There are 13 residues in the CDR3. Trimming left V 4 bases short and J 7 bases short, with 11 bases between. CDR3 amino acids: CASSSSVGQPQHF. DNA of the CDR3: TGTGCCAGCAGCTCGTCAGTGGGGCAGCCCCAGCATTTT. The full variable domain, in which reference TRBV7-2 and TRBJ1-5 provide the parts outside the CDR3, is GAGVSQSPSNKVTEKGKDVELRCDPISGHTALYWYRQSLGQGLEFLIYFQGNSAPDKSGLPSDRFSAERTGGSVSTLTIQRTQQEDSAVYLCASSSSVGQPQHFGDGTRLSIL.

V gene TRBV30 combines with J gene TRBJ1-5; D call uncertain. Trimming took off 0 bases at V and 5 bases at J, with 8 bases between the two ends. This CDR3 region has 13 residues. Germline V CDR1 and CDR2: GTSNPN, SVGIG (reference sequence). The CDR3 nucleotides are TGTGCCTGGAGTGTACTTGGGGATCAGCCCCAGCATTTT. It specifies CAWSVLGDQPQHF. Variable domain in full (rest from reference TRBV30 and TRBJ1-5): SQTIHQWPATLVQPVGSPLSLECTVEGTSNPNLYWYRQAAGRGLQLLFYSVGIGQISSEVPQNLSASRPQDRQFILSSKKLLLSDSGFYLCAWSVLGDQPQHFGDGTRLSIL.

The J gene is TRBJ2-7, the V gene TRBV7-8; D is undetermined. The CDR3 sequence is 13 residues long. Germline CDR1 SGHVS, CDR2 FQNEAQ. V was clipped by 2 bases and J by 0 bases, with 5 bases between them. CDR3 coding DNA: TGTGCCAGCAGCTTACGACTCTCCTACGAGCAGTACTTC. Residues: CASSLRLSYEQYF.